Listed here are 8 T cell receptor beta chains from one sample, sequenced in a study of regulatory T cells in long-lasting Graves disease. Specified time point: persistent/refractory GD, antithyroid drugs over 5 years with positive TRAb. Preparation of the TCR library used RNA extracted from PBMCs. iRepertoire HTBI primers and Arm-PCR of CDR3 regions built TCR beta libraries. TCRdb itself ran the multiplex PCR reads through MiXCR, one entry per CDR3 protein. The sample holds a few hundred thousand distinct CDR3 sequences, 20% to 25% seen once. Sequences were derived from peripheral blood mononuclear cells (PBMCs), sampled when the disease was refractory, from a patient treated with antithyroid drugs. These receptors all come from a female donor with Graves disease.

This rearrangement joins TRBV10-3 to TRBJ2-2, with TRBD2 matching over 8 bases. Germline lookup yields CDR1 ENHRY and CDR2 SYGVKD. V lost 0 bases to trimming and J lost 5 bases; unmatched junction nucleotides: 8. This CDR3 contains 17 residues. The CDR3 reads CAISESARTSRTGELFF. The CDR3 nucleotides are TGTGCCATCAGTGAGTCAGCGAGGACTAGCCGGACCGGGGAGCTGTTTTTT.

V usage is TRBV20-1 and J usage is TRBJ1-2, with a possible D match to TRBD1 (6 bases). CDR1 is DFQATT and CDR2 is SNEGSKA in the germline V gene (reference sequence). V was pared by 6 bases and J by 5 bases, with 16 bases between. The CDR3 consists of 13 residues. The CDR3 protein is CSANSGTLYGYTF. The DNA of the CDR3 is TGCAGTGCCAACTCCGGGACATTGTATGGCTACACCTTC.

This clonotype was found a few times. The rearrangement uses TRBV20-1 and TRBJ2-2, with a weak D call TRBD1 (6 bases). The V gene lost 3 bases and the J gene lost 4 bases, with 12 bases spanning the gap. Germline CDR1 is DFQATT and CDR2 is SNEGSKA (reference sequence). The CDR3 length is 14 residues. CDR3 bases: TGCAGTGCTAGGAACGCAGGGGCCACCGGGGAGCTGTTTTTT. Protein sequence: CSARNAGATGELFF.

This clonotype was seen just once. A read error likely explains this, since a far larger clone differs by one base. This chain links TRBV27 with TRBJ2-7, with D possibly being TRBD1 (5 bases). The CDR3 consists of 13 residues. V gave up 5 bases and J gave up 3 bases, with 11 bases separating them. Per germline, CDR1 MNHEY and CDR2 SMNVEV (reference sequence). The CDR3 DNA is TGTGCCAGCAGTAAGGGGTCCGACTACGAGCAGTACTTC. Its translation is CASSKGSDYEQYF.

J is TRBJ2-1 and V is TRBV6-2 or TRBV6-3; no clear D. CDR3 size: 13 residues. Per the germline V gene, CDR1 is MNHEY and CDR2 is SVGEGT. Between the trimmed V and J ends, which lost 5 bases and 4 bases, there was a span of 9 bases. Written as DNA, the CDR3 is TGTGCCAGCAGTGAGACAATTTACAATGAGCAGTTCTTC. Translating it yields CASSETIYNEQFF.

This clonotype was observed a handful of times. The rearrangement uses TRBV20-1 and TRBJ1-1; D not certain. CDR1 and CDR2 (germline): DFQATT, SNEGSKA (reference sequence). The CDR3 has 15 amino acids. The V end was cut by 0 bases, the J end by 0 bases, with 11 bases between. CDR3 in amino acids: CSARDPRVVNTEAFF. Here the CDR3 DNA reads TGCAGTGCTAGAGATCCGAGGGTCGTGAACACTGAAGCTTTCTTT.

At least ten counts were recorded for this clonotype. Being one base from a much bigger clone, this may be a read error. The genes are TRBV6-1 and TRBJ1-2; D is ambiguous. Per germline, CDR1 MNHNS and CDR2 SASEGT. The ends were cut back, 6 bases at V and 0 bases at J, with 5 bases in the middle. The CDR3 totals 12 residues. The CDR3 region has the DNA TGTGCCAGCAGCACAGCTAACTATGGCTACACCTTC. It yields the protein CASSTANYGYTF.

The sample holds a few counts of this clonotype. The gene calls are TRBV7-9 and TRBJ2-5, with D possibly matching TRBD2 (5 bases). This CDR3 is 15 amino acids long. The germline CDR1 and CDR2 sequences are SEHNR and FQNEAQ (reference sequence). V lost 5 bases and J lost 1, with 14 bases in between. CDR3 bases: TGTGCCAGCAGCCCGGGCGCAGCGGCCCAAGAGACCCAGTACTTC. It codes for CASSPGAAAQETQYF.